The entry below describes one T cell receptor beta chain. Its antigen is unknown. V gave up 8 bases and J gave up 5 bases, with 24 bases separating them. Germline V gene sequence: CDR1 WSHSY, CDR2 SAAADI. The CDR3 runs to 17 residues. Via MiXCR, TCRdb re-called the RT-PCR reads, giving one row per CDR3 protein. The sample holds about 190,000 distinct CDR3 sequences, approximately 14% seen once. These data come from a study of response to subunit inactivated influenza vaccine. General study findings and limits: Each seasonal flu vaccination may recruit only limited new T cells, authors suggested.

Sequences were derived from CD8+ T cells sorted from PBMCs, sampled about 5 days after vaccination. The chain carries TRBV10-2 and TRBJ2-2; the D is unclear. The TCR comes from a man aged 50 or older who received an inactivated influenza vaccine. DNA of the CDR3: TGCGCCAGCCACTTATCTCCAGGTGGTCCGGCGACCGGGGAGCTGTTTTTT. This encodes CASHLSPGGPATGELFF.